This paragraph reports one TCR beta chain. In the original analysis: Researchers report that nucleated cell counts were estimated from reference gene primer amplification. Sequencing used immunoSEQ multiplex PCR; TCRdb keeps in-frame clones, though not all of them. Clone size and V and J calls were adopted from that table, with D and trimming inferred from the DNA. The data contain 200,000 to 250,000 clones, approximately 83% of them seen just once; the ten biggest clones take up around 5.5%. This entry belongs to a study of blood T cell repertoires in COVID-19. Turning to the study itself: The United States, Italy and Spain supplied acute and convalescent COVID-19 samples.

V shed 0 bases and J shed 7 bases, with 13 bases lying between them. The CDR3 runs 15 residues. Germline V gene lookup returns CDR1 LGHDT and CDR2 YNNKEL (reference sequence). The gene calls are TRBV3-1 (or the pseudogene TRBV3-2) and TRBJ1-5; D is undetermined. The receptor was derived from a human donor in a cohort sampled during active COVID-19. Sequenced: peripheral blood. CDR3 in amino acids: CASSQDPAEAQPQHF. CDR3 nucleotides: TGTGCCAGCAGCCAAGATCCCGCAGAGGCCCAGCCCCAGCATTTT.